The sequence of this T cell receptor beta chain was determined in a study of blood T cell repertoires in COVID-19. Whole-study context: COVID-19 samples from acute and convalescent phases originated in the United States, Italy and Spain.

Method: immunoSEQ multiplex PCR; TCRdb's copy keeps in-frame clones and lacks some. The sample yields roughly 69,000 clones, over 60% seen once. This TCR derives from a human donor in a cohort sampled during active COVID-19. The sample comprised peripheral blood.

The CDR3 protein is CASSLATDTGELFF. In nucleotides, the CDR3 is TGCGCCAGCAGCTTGGCGACAGACACCGGGGAGCTGTTTTTT. The chain combines TRBV5-1 with TRBJ2-2; perhaps TRBD1 as D (5 bases). V gave up 0 bases and J gave up 3 bases, with 6 bases separating them. The CDR3 consists of 14 residues. Germline CDR1 is SGHRS and CDR2 is YFSETQ.